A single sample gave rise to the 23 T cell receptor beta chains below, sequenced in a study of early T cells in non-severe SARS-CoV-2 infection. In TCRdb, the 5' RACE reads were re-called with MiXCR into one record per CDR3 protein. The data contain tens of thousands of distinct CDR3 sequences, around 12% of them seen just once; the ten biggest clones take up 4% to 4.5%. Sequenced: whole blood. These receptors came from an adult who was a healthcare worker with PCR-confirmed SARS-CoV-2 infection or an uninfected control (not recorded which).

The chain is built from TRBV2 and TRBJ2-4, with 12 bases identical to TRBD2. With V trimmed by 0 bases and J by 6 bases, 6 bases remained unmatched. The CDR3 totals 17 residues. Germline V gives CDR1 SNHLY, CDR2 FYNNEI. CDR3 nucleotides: TGTGCCAGCAGTGAAGCAGGAACTAGCGGGGGGCTAAACATTCAGTACTTC. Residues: CASSEAGTSGGLNIQYF.

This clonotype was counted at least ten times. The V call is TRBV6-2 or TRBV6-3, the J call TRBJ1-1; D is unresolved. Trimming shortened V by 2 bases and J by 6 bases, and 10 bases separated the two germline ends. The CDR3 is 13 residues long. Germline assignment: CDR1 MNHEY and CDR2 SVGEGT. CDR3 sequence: CASSYAGKAEAFF. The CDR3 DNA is TGTGCCAGCAGTTACGCTGGTAAAGCTGAAGCTTTCTTT.

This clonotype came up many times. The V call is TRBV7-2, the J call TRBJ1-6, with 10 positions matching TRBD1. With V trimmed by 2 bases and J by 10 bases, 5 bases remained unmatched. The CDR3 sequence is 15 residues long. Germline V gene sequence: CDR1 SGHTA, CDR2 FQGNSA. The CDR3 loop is CASSLRQGATSPLHF. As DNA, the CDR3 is TGTGCCAGCAGCTTACGACAGGGGGCGACGTCACCCCTCCACTTT.

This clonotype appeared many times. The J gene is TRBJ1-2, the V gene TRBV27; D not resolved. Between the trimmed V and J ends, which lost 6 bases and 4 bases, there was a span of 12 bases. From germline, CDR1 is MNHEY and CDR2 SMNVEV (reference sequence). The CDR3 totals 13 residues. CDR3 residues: CASRFVAGYGYTF. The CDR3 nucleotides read TGTGCCAGCAGATTTGTCGCTGGCTATGGCTACACCTTC.

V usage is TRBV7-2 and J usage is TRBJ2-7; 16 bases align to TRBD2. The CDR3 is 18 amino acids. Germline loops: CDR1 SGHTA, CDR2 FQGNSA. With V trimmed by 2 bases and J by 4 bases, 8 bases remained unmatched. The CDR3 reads CASSLLGTSGGEVYEQYF. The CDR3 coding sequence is TGTGCCAGCAGCTTATTAGGGACTAGCGGGGGGGAGGTATACGAGCAGTACTTC.

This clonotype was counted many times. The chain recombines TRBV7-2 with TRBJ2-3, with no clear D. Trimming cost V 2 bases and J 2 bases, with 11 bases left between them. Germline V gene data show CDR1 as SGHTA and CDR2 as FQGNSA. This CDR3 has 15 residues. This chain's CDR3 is CASSLIRGTTDTQYF. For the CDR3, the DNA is TGTGCCAGCAGCTTAATCCGAGGAACCACAGATACGCAGTATTTT.

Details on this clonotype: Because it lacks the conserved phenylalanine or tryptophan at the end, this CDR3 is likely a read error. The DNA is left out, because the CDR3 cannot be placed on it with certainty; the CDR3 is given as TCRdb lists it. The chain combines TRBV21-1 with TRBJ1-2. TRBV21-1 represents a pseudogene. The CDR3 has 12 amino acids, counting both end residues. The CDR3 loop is CASSKESALRPP.

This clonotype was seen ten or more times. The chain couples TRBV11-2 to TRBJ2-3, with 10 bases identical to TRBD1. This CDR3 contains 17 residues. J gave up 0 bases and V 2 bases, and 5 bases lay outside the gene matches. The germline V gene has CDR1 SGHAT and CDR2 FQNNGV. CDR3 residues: CASSLLTGGRSTDTQYF. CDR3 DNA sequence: TGTGCCAGCAGCTTATTGACAGGGGGCCGAAGCACAGATACGCAGTATTTT.

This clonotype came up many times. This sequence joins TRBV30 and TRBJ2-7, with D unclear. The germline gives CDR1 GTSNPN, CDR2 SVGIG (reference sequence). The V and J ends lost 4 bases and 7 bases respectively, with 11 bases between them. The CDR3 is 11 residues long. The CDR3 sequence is CAWNRRREQYF. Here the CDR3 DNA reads TGTGCCTGGAATCGCCGGCGGGAGCAGTACTTC.

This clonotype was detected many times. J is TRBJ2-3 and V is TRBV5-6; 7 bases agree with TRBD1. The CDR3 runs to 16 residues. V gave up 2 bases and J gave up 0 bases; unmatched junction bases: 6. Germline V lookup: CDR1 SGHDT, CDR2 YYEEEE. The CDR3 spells CASSLNTGASTDTQYF. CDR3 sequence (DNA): TGTGCCAGCAGCTTAAACACAGGGGCTAGCACAGATACGCAGTATTTT.

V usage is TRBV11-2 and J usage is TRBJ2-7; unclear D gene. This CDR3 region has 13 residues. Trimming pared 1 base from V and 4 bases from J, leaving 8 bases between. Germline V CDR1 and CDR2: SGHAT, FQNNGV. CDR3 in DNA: TGTGCCAGCAGCTTAGGTTTTGCTTACGAGCAGTACTTC. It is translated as CASSLGFAYEQYF.

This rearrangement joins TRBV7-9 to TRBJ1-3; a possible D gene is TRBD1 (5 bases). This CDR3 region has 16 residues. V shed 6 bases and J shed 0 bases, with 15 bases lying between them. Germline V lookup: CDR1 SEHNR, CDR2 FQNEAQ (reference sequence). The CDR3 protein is CASRGWQDISGNTIYF. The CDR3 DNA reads TGTGCCAGCAGGGGATGGCAGGACATCTCTGGAAACACCATATATTTT.

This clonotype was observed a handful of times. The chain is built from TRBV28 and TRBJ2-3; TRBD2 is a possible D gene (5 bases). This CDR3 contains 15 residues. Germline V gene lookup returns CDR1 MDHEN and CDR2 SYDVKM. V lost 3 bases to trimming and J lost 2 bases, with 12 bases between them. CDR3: CASSFNLANTDTQYF. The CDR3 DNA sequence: TGTGCCAGCAGTTTTAATCTAGCCAACACAGATACGCAGTATTTT.

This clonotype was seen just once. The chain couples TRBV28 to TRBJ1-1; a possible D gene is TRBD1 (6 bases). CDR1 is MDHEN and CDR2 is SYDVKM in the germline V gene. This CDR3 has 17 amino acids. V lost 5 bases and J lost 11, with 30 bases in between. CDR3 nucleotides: TGTGCCAGCAGTCCATGGGGGGCAGGGGAAGGTGGAGTGTATGCTTTCTTT. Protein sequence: CASSPWGAGEGGVYAFF.

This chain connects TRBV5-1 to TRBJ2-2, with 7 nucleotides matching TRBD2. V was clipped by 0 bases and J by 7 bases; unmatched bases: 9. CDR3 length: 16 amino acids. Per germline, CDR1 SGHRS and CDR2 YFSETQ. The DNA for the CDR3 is TGCGCCAGCAGCTTGGCGCGGGAGCGGGTCGACGGGGAGCTGTTTTTT. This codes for CASSLARERVDGELFF. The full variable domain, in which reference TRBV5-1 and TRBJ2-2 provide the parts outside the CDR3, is KAGVTQTPRYLIKTRGQQVTLSCSPISGHRSVSWYQQTPGQGLQFLFEYFSETQRNKGNFPGRFSGRQFSNSRSEMNVSTLELGDSALYLCASSLARERVDGELFFGEGSRLTVL.

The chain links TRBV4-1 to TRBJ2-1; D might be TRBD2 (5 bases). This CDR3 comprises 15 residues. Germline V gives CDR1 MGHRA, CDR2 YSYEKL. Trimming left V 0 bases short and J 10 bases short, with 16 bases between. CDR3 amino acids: CASSQDYESPGEQFF. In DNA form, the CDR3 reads TGCGCCAGCAGCCAAGATTACGAGTCTCCGGGGGAGCAGTTCTTC.

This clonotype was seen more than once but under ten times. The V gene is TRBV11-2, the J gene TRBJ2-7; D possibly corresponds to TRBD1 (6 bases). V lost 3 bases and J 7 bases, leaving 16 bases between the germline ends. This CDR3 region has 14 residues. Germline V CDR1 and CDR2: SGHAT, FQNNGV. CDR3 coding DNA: TGTGCCAGCAGCTTTTTGCAGGGGAGAGGGGAGCAGTACTTC. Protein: CASSFLQGRGEQYF.

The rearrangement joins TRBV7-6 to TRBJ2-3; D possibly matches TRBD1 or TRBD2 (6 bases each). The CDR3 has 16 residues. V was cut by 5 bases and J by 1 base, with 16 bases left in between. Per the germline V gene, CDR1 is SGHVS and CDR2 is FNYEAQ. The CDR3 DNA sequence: TGTGCCAGCAGCCCCTGGGGGGCGTCCCGCACAGATACGCAGTATTTT. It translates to CASSPWGASRTDTQYF.

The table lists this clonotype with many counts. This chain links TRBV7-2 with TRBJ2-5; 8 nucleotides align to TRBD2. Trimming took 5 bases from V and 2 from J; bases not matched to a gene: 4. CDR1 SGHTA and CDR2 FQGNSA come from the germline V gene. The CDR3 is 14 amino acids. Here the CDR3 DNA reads TGTGCCAGCAGCCCAACTAGCGGACAAGAGACCCAGTACTTC. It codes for CASSPTSGQETQYF.

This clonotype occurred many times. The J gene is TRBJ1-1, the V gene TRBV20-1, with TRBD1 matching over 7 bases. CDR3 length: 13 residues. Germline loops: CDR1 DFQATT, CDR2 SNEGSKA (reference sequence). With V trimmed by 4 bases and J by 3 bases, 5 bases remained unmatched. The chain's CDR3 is CSANRDSYTEAFF. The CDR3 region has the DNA TGCAGTGCTAACAGGGACAGTTACACTGAAGCTTTCTTT.

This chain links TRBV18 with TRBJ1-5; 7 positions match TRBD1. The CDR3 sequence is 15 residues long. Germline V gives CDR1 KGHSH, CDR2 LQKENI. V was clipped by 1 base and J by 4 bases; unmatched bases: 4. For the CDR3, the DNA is TGTGCCAGCTCACCACAGACAGGGAAAAATCAGCCCCAGCATTTT. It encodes CASSPQTGKNQPQHF.

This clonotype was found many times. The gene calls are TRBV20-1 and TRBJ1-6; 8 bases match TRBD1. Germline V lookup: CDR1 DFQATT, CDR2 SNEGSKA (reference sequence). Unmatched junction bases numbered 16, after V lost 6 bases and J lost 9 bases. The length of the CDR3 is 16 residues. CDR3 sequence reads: CSATHQDWTGRSPLHF. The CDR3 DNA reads TGCAGTGCGACTCATCAAGATTGGACAGGGCGTTCACCCCTCCACTTT.

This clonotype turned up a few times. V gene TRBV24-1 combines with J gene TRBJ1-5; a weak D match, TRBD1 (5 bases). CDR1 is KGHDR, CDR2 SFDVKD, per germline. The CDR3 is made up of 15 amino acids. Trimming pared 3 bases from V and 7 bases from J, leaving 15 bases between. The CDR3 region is CATSDSGRVGQPQHF. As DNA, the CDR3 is TGTGCCACCAGTGATAGTGGCAGGGTAGGACAGCCCCAGCATTTT.